The 7 T cell receptor beta chains given below trace back to one sample, sequenced in a study of T cell responses to AZD1222 COVID-19 vaccine. Sequenced by immunoSEQ multiplex PCR; TCRdb stores in-frame clones only, minus some. The sample includes around 86,000 clones, around 91% of them seen just once. The sequencing used peripheral blood, collected on day 0 of AZD1222 vaccination. The receptor source for this set is an adult in good health.

The V gene is TRBV5-4, the J gene TRBJ1-6, with 9 bases lining up with TRBD1. The CDR3 sequence is 18 residues long. CDR1 SGHNT and CDR2 YYREEE come from the germline V gene (reference sequence). With V trimmed by 4 bases and J by 10 bases, 18 bases remained unmatched. The CDR3 nucleotides read TGTGCCAGCAGCCCTAGATATCAAACAGGGGGCCGGGGGTCACCCCTCCACTTT. Translating it yields CASSPRYQTGGRGSPLHF.

The chain couples TRBV19 to TRBJ1-2; the D gene is possibly TRBD1 (5 bases). The germline CDR1 and CDR2 sequences are LNHDA and SQIVND (reference sequence). This CDR3 is 12 amino acids long. V was shortened by 6 bases and J by 10 bases, with 15 bases between the two germline ends. As DNA, the CDR3 is TGTGCCAGTAGCCCGAGCGGGGGGGTCTACACCTTC. Translating gives CASSPSGGVYTF.

The V call is TRBV4-3, the J call TRBJ2-2; unclear D gene. The ends were cut back, 2 bases at V and 6 bases at J, with 7 bases in the middle. This CDR3 is 13 amino acids long. The germline V gene encodes CDR1 LGHNA and CDR2 YSLEER. CDR3 region: CASSQWGAGELFF. Written as DNA, the CDR3 is TGCGCCAGCAGCCAATGGGGTGCCGGGGAGCTGTTTTTT.

This chain links TRBV7-2 with TRBJ2-5; 9 nucleotides match TRBD1. Germline CDR1 is SGHTA and CDR2 is FQGNSA. CDR3 length: 14 residues. J was trimmed by 5 bases and V by 5 bases; bases with no gene match: 6. The DNA of the CDR3 is TGTGCCAGCAGCCCCACAGGGGGCGCGGAGACCCAGTACTTC. This encodes CASSPTGGAETQYF. Combining the CDR3 with reference TRBV7-2 and TRBJ2-5 gives the whole variable domain GAGVSQSPSNKVTEKGKDVELRCDPISGHTALYWYRQSLGQGLEFLIYFQGNSAPDKSGLPSDRFSAERTGGSVSTLTIQRTQQEDSAVYLCASSPTGGAETQYFGPGTRLLVL.

The genes are TRBV6-5 and TRBJ2-1; possible D gene TRBD1, 6 bases. The CDR3 sequence is 15 residues long. Germline-derived CDR1 and CDR2 are MNHEY and SVGAGI. Between the trimmed V and J ends, which lost 0 bases and 6 bases, there was a span of 12 bases. The CDR3 sequence is CASSYSPVGGNEQFF. CDR3 bases: TGTGCCAGCAGTTACTCACCCGTAGGGGGCAATGAGCAGTTCTTC.

This clone occurred a few times. The chain joins TRBV19 to TRBJ1-4; D is possibly TRBD1 (6 bases). This CDR3 is 16 amino acids long. Trimming removed 6 bases at V and 0 bases at J, with 14 bases between. In germline, CDR1 is LNHDA, CDR2 SQIVND (reference sequence). The CDR3 here is CASRNRPGATNEKLFF. The CDR3 bases are TGTGCCAGTAGAAACCGGCCAGGGGCAACTAATGAAAAACTGTTTTTT.

The chain combines TRBV27 with TRBJ1-6; a possible D gene is TRBD1 (6 bases). V lost 7 bases, J lost 7 bases, and 14 bases lay in between. The germline CDR1 and CDR2 sequences are MNHEY and SMNVEV (reference sequence). This CDR3 is 14 amino acids long. As DNA, the CDR3 is TGTGCCAGCACCCTAGGGGGGGCAAATTCACCCCTCCACTTT. Protein: CASTLGGANSPLHF.